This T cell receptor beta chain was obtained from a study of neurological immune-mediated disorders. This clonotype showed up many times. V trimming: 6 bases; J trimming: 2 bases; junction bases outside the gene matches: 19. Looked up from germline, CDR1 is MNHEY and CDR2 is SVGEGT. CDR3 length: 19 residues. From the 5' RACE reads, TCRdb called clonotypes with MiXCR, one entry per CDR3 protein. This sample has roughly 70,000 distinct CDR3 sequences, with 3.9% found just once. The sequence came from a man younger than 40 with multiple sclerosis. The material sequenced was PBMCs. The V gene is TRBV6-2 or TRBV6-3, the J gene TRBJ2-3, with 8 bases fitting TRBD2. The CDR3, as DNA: TGTGCCAGCAGGTCCCCTTGGCGGGGGGCCCACTTAAACACAGATACGCAGTATTTT. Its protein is CASRSPWRGAHLNTDTQYF.